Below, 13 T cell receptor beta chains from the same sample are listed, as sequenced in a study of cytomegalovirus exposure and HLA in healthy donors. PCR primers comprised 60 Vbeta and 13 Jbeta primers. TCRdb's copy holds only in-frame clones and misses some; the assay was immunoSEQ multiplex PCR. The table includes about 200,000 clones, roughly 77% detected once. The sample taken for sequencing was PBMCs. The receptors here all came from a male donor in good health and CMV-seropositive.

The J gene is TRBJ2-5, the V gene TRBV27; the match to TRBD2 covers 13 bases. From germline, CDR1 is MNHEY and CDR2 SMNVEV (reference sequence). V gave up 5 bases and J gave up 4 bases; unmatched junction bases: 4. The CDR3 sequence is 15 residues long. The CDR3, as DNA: TGTGCCAGCAGTACTCGACTAGCGGGAGGAGAGACCCAGTACTTC. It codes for CASSTRLAGGETQYF.

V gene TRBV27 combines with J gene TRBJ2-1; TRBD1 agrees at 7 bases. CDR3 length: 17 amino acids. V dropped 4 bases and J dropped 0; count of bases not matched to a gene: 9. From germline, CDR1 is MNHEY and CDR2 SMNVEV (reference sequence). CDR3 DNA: TGTGCCAGCAGTTCCAGACAGGGTCTAAGCTCCTACAATGAGCAGTTCTTC. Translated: CASSSRQGLSSYNEQFF.

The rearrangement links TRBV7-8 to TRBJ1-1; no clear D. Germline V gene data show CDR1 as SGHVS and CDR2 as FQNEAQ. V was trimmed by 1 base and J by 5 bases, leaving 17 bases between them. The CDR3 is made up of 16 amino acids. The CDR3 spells CASSLGGREIRTEAFF. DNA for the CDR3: TGTGCCAGCAGCTTAGGAGGGAGGGAGATTCGGACTGAAGCTTTCTTT.

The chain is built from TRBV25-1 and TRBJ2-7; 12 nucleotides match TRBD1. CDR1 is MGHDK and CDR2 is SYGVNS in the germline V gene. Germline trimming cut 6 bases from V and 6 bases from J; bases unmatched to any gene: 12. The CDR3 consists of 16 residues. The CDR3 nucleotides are TGTGCCAGCAGAGCCAACTCCGGGACAGGGGGCTCCGAGCAGTACTTC. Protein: CASRANSGTGGSEQYF.

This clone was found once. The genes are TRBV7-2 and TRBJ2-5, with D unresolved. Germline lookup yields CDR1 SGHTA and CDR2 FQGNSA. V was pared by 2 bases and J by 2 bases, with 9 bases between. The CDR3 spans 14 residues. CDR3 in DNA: TGTGCCAGCAGCTTACGCTTCAGACAAGAGACCCAGTACTTC. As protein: CASSLRFRQETQYF. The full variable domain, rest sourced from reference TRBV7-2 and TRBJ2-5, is GAGVSQSPSNKVTEKGKDVELRCDPISGHTALYWYRQSLGQGLEFLIYFQGNSAPDKSGLPSDRFSAERTGGSVSTLTIQRTQQEDSAVYLCASSLRFRQETQYFGPGTRLLVL.

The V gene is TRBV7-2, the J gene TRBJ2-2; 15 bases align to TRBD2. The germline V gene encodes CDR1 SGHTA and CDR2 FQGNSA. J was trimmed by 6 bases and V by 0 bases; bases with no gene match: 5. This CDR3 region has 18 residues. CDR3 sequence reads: CASSLAGLAGGPPGELFF. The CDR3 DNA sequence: TGTGCCAGCAGCTTAGCAGGACTAGCGGGAGGGCCCCCCGGGGAGCTGTTTTTT. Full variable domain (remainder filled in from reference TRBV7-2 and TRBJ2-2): GAGVSQSPSNKVTEKGKDVELRCDPISGHTALYWYRQSLGQGLEFLIYFQGNSAPDKSGLPSDRFSAERTGGSVSTLTIQRTQQEDSAVYLCASSLAGLAGGPPGELFFGEGSRLTVL.

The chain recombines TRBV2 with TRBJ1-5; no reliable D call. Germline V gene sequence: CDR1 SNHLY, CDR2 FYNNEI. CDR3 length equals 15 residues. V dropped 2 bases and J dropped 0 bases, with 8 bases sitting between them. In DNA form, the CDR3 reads TGTGCCAGCAGTGAAAGCCACGATAGCAATCAGCCCCAGCATTTT. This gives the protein CASSESHDSNQPQHF.

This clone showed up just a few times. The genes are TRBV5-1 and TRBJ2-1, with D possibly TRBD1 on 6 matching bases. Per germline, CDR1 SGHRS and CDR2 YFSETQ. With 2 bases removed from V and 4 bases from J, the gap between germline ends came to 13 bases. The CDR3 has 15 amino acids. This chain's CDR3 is CASSFLPDRYNEQFF. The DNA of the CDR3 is TGCGCCAGCAGCTTTTTACCAGACAGGTACAATGAGCAGTTCTTC.

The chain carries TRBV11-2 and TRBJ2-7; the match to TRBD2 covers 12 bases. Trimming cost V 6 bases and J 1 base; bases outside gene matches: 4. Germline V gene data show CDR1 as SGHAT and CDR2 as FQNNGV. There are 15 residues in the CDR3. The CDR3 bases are TGTGCCAGCAGTCATGGACTAGCGGGGTCCTACGAGCAGTACTTC. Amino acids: CASSHGLAGSYEQYF.

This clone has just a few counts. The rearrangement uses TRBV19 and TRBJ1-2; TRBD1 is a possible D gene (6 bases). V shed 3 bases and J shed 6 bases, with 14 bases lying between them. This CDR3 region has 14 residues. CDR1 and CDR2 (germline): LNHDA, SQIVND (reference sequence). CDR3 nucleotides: TGTGCCAGTAGTATTGAGGGACAACGAGATGGCTACACCTTC. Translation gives CASSIEGQRDGYTF.

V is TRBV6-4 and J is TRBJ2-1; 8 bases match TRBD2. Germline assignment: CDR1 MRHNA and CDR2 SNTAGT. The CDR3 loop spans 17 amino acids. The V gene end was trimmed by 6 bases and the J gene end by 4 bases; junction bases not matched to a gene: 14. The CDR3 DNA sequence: TGTGCCAGCAGCCCATGGGGAGCGGGAGCCGGGTACAATGAGCAGTTCTTC. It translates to CASSPWGAGAGYNEQFF.

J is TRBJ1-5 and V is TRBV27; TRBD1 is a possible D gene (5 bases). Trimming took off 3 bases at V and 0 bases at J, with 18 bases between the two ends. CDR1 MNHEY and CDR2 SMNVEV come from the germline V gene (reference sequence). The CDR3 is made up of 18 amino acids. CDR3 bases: TGTGCCAGCAGTTTTAACGGGGGGTCGGGGTATAGCAATCAGCCCCAGCATTTT. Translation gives CASSFNGGSGYSNQPQHF.

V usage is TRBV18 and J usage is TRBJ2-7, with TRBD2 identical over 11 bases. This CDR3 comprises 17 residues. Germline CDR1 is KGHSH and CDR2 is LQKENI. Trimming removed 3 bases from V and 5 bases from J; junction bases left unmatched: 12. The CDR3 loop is CASSPVLAGGRVHEQYF. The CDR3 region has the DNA TGTGCCAGCTCACCTGTTCTAGCGGGAGGTAGGGTCCACGAGCAGTACTTC. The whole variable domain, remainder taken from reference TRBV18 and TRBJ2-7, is NAGVMQNPRHLVRRRGQEARLRCSPMKGHSHVYWYRQLPEEGLKFMVYLQKENIIDESGMPKERFSAEFPKEGPSILRIQQVVRGDSAAYFCASSPVLAGGRVHEQYFGPGTRLTVT.